Included here is one TCR beta chain sequence, with context. What it binds is not known. These data are taken from a study of shared clonotypes between healthy human individuals. Study as a whole: Per donor, CD8 memory used one plate, CD8 naive used two, CD4 memory used three and CD4 naive used three. Study-wide points: It was observed that around 5% of naive CD4 clonotypes were shared across a handful of donors.

Naive CD8 cells lacked CD45RO and underwent positive selection for CCR7, leaving out terminally differentiated effector memory CD45RA+ cells. Replicate sorted-subset PCRs were loaded with 150 to 250 ng DNA, 29,000 or so T cell genomes. Using immunoSEQ multiplex PCR, the repertoire was profiled, and TCRdb retains in-frame clones only, with some absent. The sample consists of about 2 million clones, over 85% of them appearing once. Per germline, CDR1 SGHRS and CDR2 YFSETQ. The V and J ends lost 0 bases and 3 bases respectively, with 9 bases between them. CDR3 length equals 14 residues. V usage is TRBV5-1 and J usage is TRBJ1-2; D gene unclear. This clonotype originated in a man aged 18 to 29 in good health. Sequencing was done on a sample of naive CD8+ T cells sorted from blood. CDR3 coding DNA: TGCGCCAGCAGCTTGGAGGGTCCATACTATGGCTACACCTTC. Encoded protein: CASSLEGPYYGYTF.